This T cell receptor (beta chain) was retrieved from a study of T cell responses to AZD1222 COVID-19 vaccine. Whole-study context: The analysis combined second doses at about 4 or about 12 weeks.

The CDR3 is made up of 15 amino acids. Trimming removed 3 bases at V and 6 bases at J, with 14 bases between. Germline-derived CDR1 and CDR2 are MDHEN and SYDVKM. Comments on this clone: Its antigen is currently unknown.

The study's findings and limits: Clonal diversity may have been underestimated in mostly white British donors. Dominant at 160-218 and 743-854, vaccine-associated CD4 TCRs also spanned spike. Unmutated variant regions are reportedly targeted by nearly half of spike-specific TCRs.

Profiled with immunoSEQ multiplex PCR; TCRdb holds only in-frame clones, not every one. The repertoire includes 100,000 to 150,000 clones, under 85% of them detected once, and over 5.5% sits in the top ten. Sequencing used peripheral blood, obtained on day 0 of AZD1222 vaccination. The receptor was isolated from an adult in good health. The gene calls are TRBV28 and TRBJ2-2; D could derive from TRBD1 or TRBD2 (6 bases each). The CDR3 protein is CASSFGGLIAGELFF. CDR3 nucleotides: TGTGCCAGCAGTTTCGGGGGCCTTATCGCCGGGGAGCTGTTTTTT. The whole variable domain, filled in from reference TRBV28 and TRBJ2-2, reads DVKVTQSSRYLVKRTGEKVFLECVQDMDHENMFWYRQDPGLGLRLIYFSYDVKMKEKGDIPEGYSVSREKKERFSLILESASTNQTSMYLCASSFGGLIAGELFFGEGSRLTVL.